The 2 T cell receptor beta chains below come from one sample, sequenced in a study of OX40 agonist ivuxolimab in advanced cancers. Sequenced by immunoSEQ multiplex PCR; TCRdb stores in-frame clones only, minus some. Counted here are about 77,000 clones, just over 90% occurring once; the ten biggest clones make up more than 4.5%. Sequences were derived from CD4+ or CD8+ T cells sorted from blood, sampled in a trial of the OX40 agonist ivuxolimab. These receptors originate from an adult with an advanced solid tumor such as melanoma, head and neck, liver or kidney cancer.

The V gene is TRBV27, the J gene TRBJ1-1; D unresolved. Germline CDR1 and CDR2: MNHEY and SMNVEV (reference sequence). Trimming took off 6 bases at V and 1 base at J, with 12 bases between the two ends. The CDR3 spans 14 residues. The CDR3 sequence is CASRAPTGNTEAFF. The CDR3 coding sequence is TGTGCCAGCAGAGCGCCGACGGGGAACACTGAAGCTTTCTTT.

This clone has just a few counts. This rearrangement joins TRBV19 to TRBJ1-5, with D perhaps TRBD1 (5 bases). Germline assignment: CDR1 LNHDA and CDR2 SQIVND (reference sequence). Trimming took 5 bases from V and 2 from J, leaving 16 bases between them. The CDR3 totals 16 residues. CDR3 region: CASSETGTRGNQPQHF. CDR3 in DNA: TGTGCCAGTAGTGAAACCGGGACGCGGGGCAATCAGCCCCAGCATTTT.